These 16 T cell receptor beta chains were sequenced from one sample in a study of regulatory T cells in long-lasting Graves disease (dated by TCRdb to the early 2020s). Reading the label with the study, this specimen's time point is: newly diagnosed GD, antithyroid drugs for less than 3 months. For both TCR sequencing and RNA sequencing, RNA was extracted from PBMCs in TRIzol. The library was prepared using multiplex PCR. The sequencer was an Illumina HiSeq 4000. iRepertoire HTBI primers and Arm-PCR amplification of CDR3 regions were used to construct TCR beta libraries. TCRdb handled the public reads itself, with Q25 trimming in fastp and clone calling in MiXCR, and kept productive beta chains. For every CDR3 protein sequence, its rows merge into one entry that carries the most common genes and DNA. The sample profile shows some 460,000 distinct CDR3 sequences; around 15% of them were found once. 9.5% to 15% of the sample comes from the top ten.

The sample was also linked to a second study, of T cells in Graves' hyperthyroidism and ophthalmopathy.

The specimen comprised peripheral blood mononuclear cells (PBMCs), sampled at new diagnosis, from a patient treated with antithyroid drugs. The receptors were sampled from a man aged 35 to 55 with Graves disease. Donor details come from another sample of the same person, matched by shared clones.

To note about this clonotype: A read error is possible here, since a much larger clone lies one base away. The DNA is left out, because the CDR3 cannot be placed on it with certainty; the CDR3 is given as TCRdb lists it. This chain connects TRBV2 to TRBJ2-7. Germline-derived CDR1 and CDR2 are SNHLY and FYNNEI. The CDR3 length equals 14 residues, ends included. The CDR3 loop is CASSVARGTYERYF.

Ten or more counts support this clonotype. The rearrangement links TRBV10-3 to TRBJ1-5; D is uncertain. The CDR3 is made up of 12 amino acids. CDR1 is ENHRY and CDR2 is SYGVKD in the germline V gene. The ends were cut back, 2 bases at V and 1 base at J, with 0 bases in the middle. In nucleotides, the CDR3 is TGTGCCATCAGTGAGAGCAATCAGCCCCAGCATTTT. Protein product: CAISESNQPQHF.

Regarding this clonotype: This may come from a read error, since a much larger clone is one base off. V usage is TRBV20-1 and J usage is TRBJ2-3, with D hard to call. The J call may be mistaken, given a closer DNA end match to TRBJ1-5. The CDR3 length is 12 residues. Germline lookup yields CDR1 DFQATT and CDR2 SNEGSKA (reference sequence). The CDR3: CSASPATDTQHF. The CDR3 DNA reads as TGCAGTGCTAGTCCCGCTACAGATACGCAGCATTTT.

This clonotype was observed many times. The chain links TRBV2 to TRBJ2-1; 9 nucleotides agree with TRBD2. V lost 1 base, J lost 8 bases, and 0 bases stayed unmatched. The CDR3 consists of 13 residues. In germline, CDR1 is SNHLY, CDR2 FYNNEI. DNA for the CDR3: TGTGCCAGCAGTGAAGGCGGGAGGGATGAGCAGTTCTTC. It is translated as CASSEGGRDEQFF.

This clonotype has ten or more counts. J is TRBJ2-7 and V is TRBV28, with TRBD1 as a possible D gene (6 bases). This CDR3 spans 13 amino acids. V was cut by 5 bases and J by 4 bases, with 12 bases left in between. CDR1 is MDHEN, CDR2 SYDVKM, per germline. The CDR3 region is CASSQNREYEQYF. The DNA of the CDR3 is TGTGCCAGCAGTCAAAACAGGGAGTACGAGCAGTACTTC.

This clonotype was seen many times. This chain connects TRBV28 to TRBJ1-2; D gene uncertain. The germline CDR1 and CDR2 sequences are MDHEN and SYDVKM. The length of the CDR3 is 11 residues. V was cut by 6 bases and J by 7 bases, with 9 bases left in between. The CDR3 sequence: CASSDIGGYTF. The CDR3 nucleotides are TGTGCCAGCAGCGACATCGGTGGCTACACCTTC.

The genes are TRBV20-1 and TRBJ2-5; D unresolved. CDR3 length equals 15 residues. The V end lost 0 bases, the J end lost 1 base, and 12 bases lay between the germline ends. Looked up from germline, CDR1 is DFQATT and CDR2 is SNEGSKA (reference sequence). CDR3 nucleotide sequence: TGCAGTGCTAGAGATGTCACAACAGTCCAAGAGACCCAGTACTTC. It encodes CSARDVTTVQETQYF.

The J gene is TRBJ2-1, the V gene TRBV9; D not certain. Germline CDR1 is SGDLS and CDR2 is YYNGEE. This CDR3 is 14 amino acids long. Trimming shortened V by 3 bases and J by 3 bases, and 10 bases separated the two germline ends. The CDR3 DNA reads TGTGCCAGCAGCGCGACCTCTATCTACAATGAGCAGTTCTTC. Amino acids: CASSATSIYNEQFF.

This clonotype was observed a handful of times. At one of its ends the junction is not consistent with the germline gene, which may arise from a read error. The gene calls are TRBV20-1 and TRBJ2-7; 8 bases are a match to TRBD1. The CDR3 runs to 15 residues. The germline V gene encodes CDR1 DFQATT and CDR2 SNEGSKA (reference sequence). This chain's CDR3 is CSAKTSGTGDYVQYF. CDR3 nucleotides: TGCAGTGCTAAGACTTCGGGGACAGGAGACTACGTGCAGTACTTC.

This clonotype was counted many times. The chain employs TRBV20-1 and TRBJ1-4; maybe TRBD1 (5 bases). The CDR3 loop spans 14 amino acids. CDR1 and CDR2 (germline): DFQATT, SNEGSKA (reference sequence). V was shortened by 0 bases and J by 8 bases, with 13 bases between the two germline ends. CDR3 sequence reads: CSARDYLRGEKLFF. The CDR3 DNA reads as TGCAGTGCTAGAGATTATCTTCGGGGGGAAAAACTGTTTTTT.

This clonotype has a count of ten or more. The chain couples TRBV7-3 to TRBJ2-3; 9 bases are a match to TRBD2. V gave up 0 bases and J gave up 8 bases; unmatched junction bases: 12. Germline V gene lookup returns CDR1 SGHTA and CDR2 FQGTGA. This CDR3 contains 17 residues. Here the CDR3 DNA reads TGTGCCAGCAGCTTAACGGTATTAGCGGGAGACGTAGGTACGCAGTATTTT. It translates to CASSLTVLAGDVGTQYF.

With respect to this clonotype: This sequence may be a read error, since a much larger clone differs from it by one base. This rearrangement joins TRBV28 to TRBJ2-7, with D possibly being TRBD2 (6 bases). The germline gives CDR1 MDHEN, CDR2 SYDVKM. V was shortened by 7 bases and J by 7 bases, with 17 bases between the two germline ends. This CDR3 contains 13 residues. CDR3: CASIGAGFNEQYF. The CDR3 nucleotides read TGTGCCAGCATTGGAGCGGGTTTCAATGAGCAGTACTTC.

At least ten counts were recorded for this clonotype. V and J are TRBV6-5 and TRBJ2-2; D might be TRBD1 or TRBD2, each matching 5 bases. V was cut by 1 base and J by 1 base, with 16 bases left in between. The CDR3 spans 18 residues. Germline CDR1 MNHEY, CDR2 SVGAGI. CDR3 in DNA: TGTGCCAGCAGTTACTTCCGCCCCGGGGCAGGGAACACCGGGGAGCTGTTTTTT. This sequence encodes CASSYFRPGAGNTGELFF.

The V and J genes are TRBV20-1 and TRBJ1-2; TRBD1 aligns across 7 bases. The CDR3 is made up of 12 amino acids. The trim removed 3 bases at V and 7 bases at J, leaving 5 bases unmatched. Germline lookup yields CDR1 DFQATT and CDR2 SNEGSKA (reference sequence). For the CDR3, the DNA is TGCAGTGCTAGTACAGGGGTCGGTGGCTACACCTTC. It codes for CSASTGVGGYTF.

The table lists this clonotype with a few counts. The V and J genes are TRBV7-9 and TRBJ2-1; TRBD2 is a possible D gene (5 bases). The V and J ends lost 5 bases and 0 bases respectively, with 14 bases between them. CDR1 SEHNR and CDR2 FQNEAQ come from the germline V gene (reference sequence). There are 16 residues in the CDR3. The CDR3 is CASSLLSTSSYNEQFF. CDR3 coding DNA: TGTGCCAGCAGCCTACTCAGCACTAGCTCCTACAATGAGCAGTTCTTC.

Many counts were recorded for this clonotype. The chain joins TRBV9 to TRBJ2-7, with 7 nucleotides matching TRBD1. Germline V gene data show CDR1 as SGDLS and CDR2 as YYNGEE. V shed 4 bases and J 3 bases; nucleotides not matched to a gene: 7. The CDR3 covers 14 residues. The CDR3 DNA sequence: TGTGCCAGCAGCCCATCGGGACAGAACTACGAGCAGTACTTC. Translating it yields CASSPSGQNYEQYF.